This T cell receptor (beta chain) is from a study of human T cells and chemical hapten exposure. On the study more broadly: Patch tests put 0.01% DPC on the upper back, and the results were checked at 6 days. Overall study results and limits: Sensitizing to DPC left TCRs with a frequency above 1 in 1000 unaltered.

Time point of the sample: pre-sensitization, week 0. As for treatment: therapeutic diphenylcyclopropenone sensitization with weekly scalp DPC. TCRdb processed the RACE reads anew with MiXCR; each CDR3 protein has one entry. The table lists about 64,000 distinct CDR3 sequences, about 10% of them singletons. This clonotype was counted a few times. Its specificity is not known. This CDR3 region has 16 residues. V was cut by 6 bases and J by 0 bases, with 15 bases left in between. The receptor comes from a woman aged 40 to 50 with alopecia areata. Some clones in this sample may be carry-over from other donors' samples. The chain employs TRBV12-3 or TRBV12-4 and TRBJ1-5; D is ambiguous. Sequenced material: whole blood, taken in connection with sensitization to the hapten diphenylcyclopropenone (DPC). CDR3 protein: CASSPYGVASNQPQHF. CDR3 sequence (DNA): TGTGCCAGCAGCCCTTATGGGGTAGCTAGCAATCAGCCCCAGCATTTT.